This T cell receptor beta chain was retrieved from a study of technical replicates of blood from a handful of donors. Measured with immunoSEQ multiplex PCR; TCRdb has only the in-frame clones, and not every one. The sample shows more than 65,000 clones, 90% to 97% of them seen only once. The CDR3 length is 15 residues. The germline gives CDR1 SEHNR, CDR2 FQNEAQ (reference sequence). V shed 5 bases, J shed 4 bases, and the junction held 8 bases outside the gene matches. The sequencing input was T cells isolated from PBMCs. This clonotype originated in a human donor in good health. The chain has TRBV7-9 and TRBJ2-7, with TRBD1 matching 10 bases. CDR3 residues: CASSPGGQGRYEQYF. CDR3 DNA: TGTGCCAGCAGCCCGGGGGGACAGGGGAGGTACGAGCAGTACTTC. Drawing the rest from reference TRBV7-9 and TRBJ2-7, the complete variable domain is DTGVSQNPRHKITKRGQNVTFRCDPISEHNRLYWYRQTLGQGPEFLTYFQNEAQLEKSRLLSDRFSAERPKGSFSTLEIQRTEQGDSAMYLCASSPGGQGRYEQYFGPGTRLTVT.